A selection of T cell receptor beta chains follows, all from one sample in a study of cytomegalovirus exposure and HLA in healthy donors. The data were produced by immunoSEQ multiplex PCR, yet TCRdb's version contains in-frame clones alone and is incomplete. Here the sample spans 150,000 to 200,000 clones, about 80% being singletons. Sequenced material: PBMCs. The receptors originated from a man in his late teens or twenties in good health and CMV-seropositive. Each CDR3 is given with its conserved first and last residue. The D gene is left open where the match is weak. Clone size is given for some rows only: seen once, a few or many times, or a class if the clone is expanded.

j_call clone_size v_call d_call cdr3_nt cdr3_aa
TRBJ1-4 NA TRBV4-3 NA TGCGCCAGCAGCCAACAGGGCACTAATGAAAAACTGTTTTTT CASSQQGTNEKLFF
TRBJ2-2 NA TRBV6-5 TRBD2 TGTGCCAGCAGTTCCCCCCGGGGGGATACCGGGGAGCTGTTTTTT CASSSPRGDTGELFF
TRBJ2-2 NA TRBV13 TRBD1 TGTGCCAGCAGCTTCCTCGACAGGGCCCCCACCGGGGAGCTGTTTTTT CASSFLDRAPTGELFF
TRBJ2-1 NA TRBV19 TRBD2 TGTGCCAGTAGTATTGGACTAGCGGGAGGGAATGAGCAGTTCTTC CASSIGLAGGNEQFF
TRBJ2-7 NA TRBV12-1 NA TGTGCCAGCGGGACTAGCGGGAGCGGGAGGCAGTACTTC CASGTSGSGRQYF
TRBJ2-2 NA TRBV6-7 NA TGTGCCAGCAGTTACTTTTGCGGAACTAACACCGGGGAGCTGTTTTTT CASSYFCGTNTGELFF
TRBJ2-7 NA TRBV6-1 NA TGTGCCAGCAGTGAGGAGGTAGCGGCTCTATTC CASSEEVAALF
TRBJ2-7 NA TRBV7-3 NA TGTGCCAGCAGCTTAGGGCAGGGGTCGGGCGAGCAGTACTTC CASSLGQGSGEQYF
TRBJ2-5 NA TRBV4-3 TRBD1 TGCGCCAGCAGCCAAGATAGGGCAGGGGGCAGGGAGACCCAGTACTTC CASSQDRAGGRETQYF
TRBJ2-7 NA TRBV28 TRBD2 TGTGCCAGCAGTAGACAGGTGGGGGGACTAGCGGGAGGTAGTGAGCAGTACTTC CASSRQVGGLAGGSEQYF
TRBJ1-1 NA TRBV6-1 NA TGTGCCGCCCGGGAGGGGGGTGACACTGAAGCTTTCTTT CAAREGGDTEAFF
TRBJ2-2 NA TRBV7-8 NA TGTGCCAGCAGCTTAAAGGGGACCGGGGAGCTGTTTTTT CASSLKGTGELFF
TRBJ2-7 NA TRBV5-1 NA TGCGCCAGCAGCTTGGAGCCAGGGTCCTACGAGCAGTACTTC CASSLEPGSYEQYF
TRBJ2-4 NA TRBV5-1 NA TGCGCCAGCAGCGGGACGGGAGTTGGAAACATTCAGTACTTC CASSGTGVGNIQYF
TRBJ2-5 NA TRBV13 TRBD2 TGTGCCAGCAGCTTAGGTGGGGCGGGACTAGCGGAACAAGAGACCCAGTACTTC CASSLGGAGLAEQETQYF
TRBJ2-3 NA TRBV19 NA TGTGCCAGTAGTACCCCGCCCGGGTATACGACAGATACGCAGTATTTT CASSTPPGYTTDTQYF
TRBJ1-1 NA TRBV7-9 NA TGTGCCAGCAGCTTAGGACAGGCCGACGGGGACACTGAAGCTTTCTTT CASSLGQADGDTEAFF
TRBJ2-1 once TRBV6-1 TRBD2 TGTGCCAGCAGTGAATTCCCTAGCGGGCCCCCCTACAATGAGCAGTTCTTC CASSEFPSGPPYNEQFF
TRBJ2-3 NA TRBV7-2 NA TGTGCCAGCAGCTTAGACGGGTCGGGCACAGATACGCAGTATTTT CASSLDGSGTDTQYF